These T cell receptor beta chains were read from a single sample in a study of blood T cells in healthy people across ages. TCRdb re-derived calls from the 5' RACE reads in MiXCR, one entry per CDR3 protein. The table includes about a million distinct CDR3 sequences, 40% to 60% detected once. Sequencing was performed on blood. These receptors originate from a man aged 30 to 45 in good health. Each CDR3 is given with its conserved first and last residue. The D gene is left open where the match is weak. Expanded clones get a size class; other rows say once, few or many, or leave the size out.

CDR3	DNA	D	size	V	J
CASTHIGGDVYGYTF	TGTGCCAGCACCCACATAGGAGGGGACGTCTATGGCTACACCTTC	-	-	TRBV2	TRBJ1-2
CAISDLDRAGETQYF	TGTGCCATCAGTGACCTAGACAGGGCGGGGGAGACCCAGTACTTC	-	-	TRBV10-3	TRBJ2-5
CASSLGQGDNLPQHF	TGTGCCAGCAGCCTGGGACAGGGGGACAATCTGCCCCAGCATTTT	TRBD1	-	TRBV6-1	TRBJ1-5
CASSLGTGRSYEQYF	TGTGCCAGCAGCTTAGGAACAGGGCGCTCCTACGAGCAGTACTTC	-	-	TRBV13	TRBJ2-7
CASSLKVNYEQYF	TGTGCCAGCAGCTTAAAAGTAAACTACGAGCAGTACTTC	-	few	TRBV7-2	TRBJ2-7
CATNDGAGANVLTF	TGTGCCACCAACGACGGGGCTGGGGCCAACGTCCTGACTTTC	-	-	TRBV19	TRBJ2-6
CASSPGQGDNQPQHF	TGCGCCAGCAGCCCAGGACAGGGTGACAATCAGCCCCAGCATTTT	TRBD1	-	TRBV4-1	TRBJ1-5
CASSLGQTASPLHF	TGTGCCAGCAGTTTAGGACAGACTGCCTCACCCCTCCACTTT	-	-	TRBV28	TRBJ1-6
CASSQGTSGGYTQYF	TGTGCCAGCAGCCAAGGGACTAGCGGGGGATATACGCAGTATTTT	TRBD2	-	TRBV3-1	TRBJ2-3
CASSLVLGGENIQYF	TGTGCCAGCAGCTTAGTGTTGGGGGGGGAAAACATTCAGTACTTC	TRBD2	-	TRBV7-2	TRBJ2-4
CTSSSYRGPEAFF	TGTACCAGCAGCAGCTACAGGGGCCCTGAAGCTTTCTTT	TRBD1	-	TRBV7-6	TRBJ1-1
CASTFGQIAYNEQFF	TGTGCCAGCACCTTCGGACAGATTGCCTACAATGAGCAGTTCTTC	-	few	TRBV13	TRBJ2-1
CASSQGRTVNTEAFF	TGCGCCAGCAGCCAAGGGAGGACAGTGAACACTGAAGCTTTCTTT	-	many	TRBV4-3	TRBJ1-1
CASCLGQGVQETQYF	TGTGCCAGCTGCTTAGGACAGGGAGTACAAGAGACCCAGTACTTC	TRBD1	-	TRBV6-5	TRBJ2-5
CASSVDGQGSDTQYF	TGTGCCAGCAGCGTAGACGGTCAGGGGTCAGATACGCAGTATTTT	-	-	TRBV9	TRBJ2-3
CASSQDPDRTAYGYTF	TGCGCCAGCAGCCAAGACCCCGACCGGACGGCCTATGGCTACACCTTC	-	few	TRBV4-1	TRBJ1-2
CASSLYAGDREQYF	TGTGCCAGCAGCTTATACGCCGGGGATCGCGAGCAGTACTTC	-	few	TRBV7-2	TRBJ2-7
CASSLARRADTQYF	TGTGCCAGCAGCTTAGCGCGAAGGGCAGATACGCAGTATTTT	-	-	TRBV7-8	TRBJ2-3
CASSQADRDGSPLHF	TGTGCCAGCAGCCAAGCCGACAGGGATGGTTCACCCCTCCACTTT	TRBD1	-	TRBV4-2	TRBJ1-6
CASSLVGTRGHYGYTF	TGTGCCAGCAGCTTAGTTGGGACAAGGGGCCACTATGGCTACACCTTC	-	once	TRBV7-9	TRBJ1-2
CASSGQHPSTDTQYF	TGTGCCAGCAGCGGACAGCACCCGAGCACAGATACGCAGTATTTT	-	-	TRBV2	TRBJ2-3
CASSYDKTGQETQYF	TGTGCCAGCAGTTACGACAAGACAGGCCAAGAGACCCAGTACTTC	-	-	TRBV6-2/TRBV6-3	TRBJ2-5
CASSLNGGRAYEQYF	TGTGCCAGCAGCCTGAATGGGGGCAGGGCCTACGAGCAGTACTTC	-	-	TRBV5-4	TRBJ2-7
CASSEQAGSYNEQYF	TGTGCCAGCAGCGAGCAGGCGGGCTCCTACAATGAGCAGTACTTC	-	-	TRBV9	TRBJ2-7
CAILRVDEQYF	TGTGCCATCCTACGAGTTGACGAGCAGTACTTC	-	-	TRBV10-3	TRBJ2-7
CASTLLGQHTDTQYF	TGTGCCAGCACCCTACTGGGACAGCACACAGATACGCAGTATTTT	TRBD1	-	TRBV6-6	TRBJ2-3
CASSVTGVYGTQYF	TGTGCCAGCAGCGTAACAGGGGTATACGGGACCCAGTACTTC	TRBD1	-	TRBV9	TRBJ2-5
CASSQDKHSGANVLTF	TGTGCCAGCAGCCAAGATAAACACTCTGGGGCCAACGTCCTGACTTTC	-	few	TRBV4-2	TRBJ2-6
CGAEDRQGWGYEQYF	TGCGGTGCAGAAGACCGACAGGGTTGGGGGTACGAGCAGTACTTC	TRBD1	-	TRBV20-1	TRBJ2-7
CASSPERGPTYEQYF	TGTGCCAGTAGCCCCGAGAGGGGGCCTACTTACGAGCAGTACTTC	TRBD1	-	TRBV7-2	TRBJ2-7
CASSQEYRQQETQYF	TGCGCCAGCAGCCAAGAGTATCGGCAGCAAGAGACCCAGTACTTC	-	-	TRBV4-1	TRBJ2-5
CASSEGRAANIQYF	TGTGCCAGCAGTGAAGGGCGGGCAGCAAACATTCAGTACTTC	-	-	TRBV2	TRBJ2-4
CASSQDRGDRALIRSYNEQFF	TGTGCCAGCAGCCAAGATCGGGGGGACAGGGCGCTCATCCGTTCCTACAATGAGCAGTTCTTC	TRBD1	-	TRBV4-2	TRBJ2-1
CASSELTGGGYTF	TGTGCCAGCAGTGAATTAACAGGGGGCGGCTACACCTTC	TRBD1	-	TRBV2	TRBJ1-2
CASSYSLGVLEQYF	TGTGCCAGCAGTTACTCCTTGGGAGTACTCGAGCAGTACTTC	-	few	TRBV6-5	TRBJ2-7
CATSKGWDRGGYTF	TGTGCCACCAGCAAAGGATGGGACAGGGGTGGCTACACCTTC	TRBD1	-	TRBV24-1	TRBJ1-2
CASSPQGGGRGNQPQHF	TGTGCCAGCAGTCCGCAGGGGGGTGGACGTGGCAATCAGCCCCAGCATTTT	TRBD1	-	TRBV27	TRBJ1-5
CAISRQTSSYNEQFF	TGTGCCATCAGTCGACAGACGAGCTCCTACAATGAGCAGTTCTTC	-	-	TRBV10-3	TRBJ2-1
CASSLSVGVTDTQYF	TGTGCCAGCAGTTTATCAGTGGGGGTCACAGATACGCAGTATTTT	-	-	TRBV27	TRBJ2-3
CASSLEPAGTDTQYF	TGCGCCAGCAGCTTGGAACCTGCAGGCACAGATACGCAGTATTTT	-	-	TRBV5-1	TRBJ2-3
CASSLDLFSGTQYF	TGTGCCAGCAGCTTAGATCTCTTCTCAGGGACCCAGTACTTC	-	-	TRBV7-9	TRBJ2-5
CASSSPGGVEIYEQYF	TGCGCCAGCAGCTCGCCCGGCGGGGTAGAAATATACGAGCAGTACTTC	-	many	TRBV5-1	TRBJ2-7
CASSPRQYYEQYF	TGTGCCAGCAGCCCAAGACAGTACTACGAGCAGTACTTC	-	-	TRBV7-2	TRBJ2-7
CASSFSGQGTYEQYF	TGTGCCAGCAGTTTCTCGGGACAGGGCACCTACGAGCAGTACTTC	TRBD1	-	TRBV6-5	TRBJ2-7
CASSERSRPDTQYF	TGTGCCAGCAGTGAACGGTCGCGCCCAGATACGCAGTATTTT	-	few	TRBV6-1	TRBJ2-3
CASILSGRSGIYNEQFF	TGTGCCAGCATTTTGAGTGGTCGGTCAGGAATATACAATGAGCAGTTCTTC	-	-	TRBV12-3/TRBV12-4	TRBJ2-1
CASSRATGRSYEQYF	TGTGCCAGCAGCCGGGCGACAGGGAGATCCTACGAGCAGTACTTC	TRBD1	few	TRBV14	TRBJ2-7
CASSFFSDEQYF	TGTGCCAGCAGTTTTTTTTCGGACGAGCAGTACTTC	-	-	TRBV12-3/TRBV12-4	TRBJ2-7
CASRVFGDTQYF	TGTGCCAGCCGGGTTTTCGGAGATACGCAGTATTTT	-	few	TRBV2	TRBJ2-3
CASSPPPGELFF	TGTGCCAGCAGTCCCCCTCCCGGGGAGCTGTTTTTT	-	-	TRBV28	TRBJ2-2
CASSLTSLVAGVSTDTQYF	TGTGCCAGCAGCTTGACGTCCCTAGTAGCGGGGGTTAGCACAGATACGCAGTATTTT	TRBD2	few	TRBV5-6	TRBJ2-3
CASSSQITGANVLTF	TGTGCCAGCAGCAGCCAGATTACTGGGGCCAACGTCCTGACTTTC	-	-	TRBV7-2	TRBJ2-6
CASSKPHRTSGDEETQYF	TGTGCCAGCAGCAAGCCCCACCGGACTAGCGGGGACGAAGAGACCCAGTACTTC	-	-	TRBV21-1	TRBJ2-5